This note documents a single TCR beta chain sequence. The sample belongs to a study of control samples from healthy donors and cancer patients. Sequencing was performed with immunoSEQ multiplex PCR; in TCRdb, only in-frame clones are kept and a portion is missing. Among around 49,000 clones listed, over 85% were seen once. Germline V gene data show CDR1 as MNHEY and CDR2 as SMNVEV (reference sequence). The V gene end was trimmed by 1 base and the J gene end by 0 bases; junction bases not matched to a gene: 8. The length of the CDR3 is 18 residues. This chain links TRBV27 with TRBJ2-1; 8 bases map to TRBD2. Sequencing was done on a sample of PBMCs. This receptor was obtained from a man aged 35-49 years with colorectal cancer. The CDR3 DNA follows: TGTGCCAGCAGTTTATTGACAGCGGGAGTTAGCTCCTACAATGAGCAGTTCTTC. Translated: CASSLLTAGVSSYNEQFF.